The 19 T cell receptor beta chains below all came from one sample that was sequenced in a study of blood T cell repertoires in COVID-19 (dated by TCRdb to the early 2020s). Libraries were prepared through the immunoSEQ multiplex PCR assay. Entries here come from immuneACCESS through TCRdb and include only in-frame sequences with V and J called. Some clones fail to appear in such tables; in the studies checked, an unresolved V gene covers under half of the shortfall, and the cause of the remainder is unknown. In all, the sample holds a few hundred thousand clones, and around 84% of those were seen once. The ten largest clones represent about 4.1% of the sample. Sequenced: peripheral blood. These receptors were obtained from a man aged 50 to 59 with acute or convalescent COVID-19.

The V call is TRBV7-3, the J call TRBJ2-5; D possibly corresponds to TRBD2 (6 bases). V lost 0 bases to trimming and J lost 5 bases, with 10 bases between them. Germline CDR1 is SGHTA and CDR2 is FQGTGA. The CDR3 runs 14 residues. The CDR3 DNA is TGTGCCAGCAGCTTAACGCCGGGACTGGAGACCCAGTACTTC. Its translation is CASSLTPGLETQYF.

This chain uses TRBV7-2 with TRBJ1-5; TRBD1 matches 11 bases. Per germline, CDR1 SGHTA and CDR2 FQGNSA. V dropped 5 bases and J dropped 1; count of bases not matched to a gene: 4. The CDR3 is 16 amino acids. CDR3 loop: CASSDGTGGSNQPQHF. The CDR3 nucleotides read TGTGCCAGCAGCGACGGGACAGGGGGAAGCAATCAGCCCCAGCATTTT. The full variable domain, its missing parts supplied by reference TRBV7-2 and TRBJ1-5, is GAGVSQSPSNKVTEKGKDVELRCDPISGHTALYWYRQSLGQGLEFLIYFQGNSAPDKSGLPSDRFSAERTGGSVSTLTIQRTQQEDSAVYLCASSDGTGGSNQPQHFGDGTRLSIL.

The chain uses TRBV7-9 and TRBJ2-2; 11 bases line up with TRBD2. V lost 2 bases to trimming and J lost 5 bases; unmatched junction nucleotides: 4. CDR3 size: 16 residues. Germline CDR1 and CDR2: SEHNR and FQNEAQ (reference sequence). As DNA, the CDR3 is TGTGCCAGCAGCTTACCTAGCGGGGGGCGAACCGGGGAGCTGTTTTTT. It is translated as CASSLPSGGRTGELFF.

The rearrangement joins TRBV3-1 (or the pseudogene TRBV3-2) to TRBJ2-2; 8 positions agree with TRBD2. The CDR3 runs to 14 residues. Germline V gene sequence: CDR1 LGHDT, CDR2 YNNKEL (reference sequence). With V trimmed by 9 bases and J by 4 bases, 7 bases remained unmatched. CDR3 amino acids: CASAGTRGTGELFF. The CDR3 DNA reads as TGTGCCAGTGCCGGGACTAGAGGCACCGGGGAGCTGTTTTTT.

This rearrangement joins TRBV9 to TRBJ2-1, with D tentatively TRBD2 (6 bases). In germline, CDR1 is SGDLS, CDR2 YYNGEE. This CDR3 has 15 amino acids. The ends were cut back, 0 bases at V and 2 bases at J, with 9 bases in the middle. The CDR3 nucleotides read TGTGCCAGCAGCGTAGCGGGGGTAACCTACAATGAGCAGTTCTTC. Protein sequence: CASSVAGVTYNEQFF.

The chain is built from TRBV5-5 and TRBJ1-1, with D uncertain. V was shortened by 1 base and J by 8 bases, with 6 bases between the two germline ends. Germline V gene data show CDR1 as SGHKS and CDR2 as YYEKEE (reference sequence). The CDR3 is 11 amino acids. DNA for the CDR3: TGTGCCAGCAGCTTGCCGGGGGAAGCTTTCTTT. It specifies CASSLPGEAFF.

The rearrangement joins TRBV5-1 to TRBJ1-1, with D possibly being TRBD1 (6 bases). Germline V gives CDR1 SGHRS, CDR2 YFSETQ. The CDR3 runs to 16 residues. Deletions cut 1 base from V and 3 bases from J, with 16 bases between. Written as DNA, the CDR3 is TGCGCCAGCAGCTTGCATTACAGGGACGTGGACACTGAAGCTTTCTTT. It yields the protein CASSLHYRDVDTEAFF.

This chain connects TRBV7-9 to TRBJ1-1, with D perhaps matching TRBD1 (5 bases). The CDR3 runs 14 residues. Germline assignment: CDR1 SEHNR and CDR2 FQNEAQ (reference sequence). V was pared by 0 bases and J by 8 bases, with 13 bases between. The CDR3: CASSLAGAGLEAFF. The DNA for the CDR3 is TGTGCCAGCAGCTTAGCTGGGGCAGGCCTGGAAGCTTTCTTT.

The rearrangement joins TRBV11-2 to TRBJ2-1; tentative D call: TRBD1 (8 bases). The CDR3 spans 14 residues. Trimming removed 4 bases from V and 7 bases from J, with 14 bases in between. Germline CDR1 is SGHAT and CDR2 is FQNNGV. The CDR3 nucleotides read TGTGCCAGCAGCTCCAACAGGGGGGGTAATGAGCAGTTCTTC. Translation gives CASSSNRGGNEQFF.

The V gene is TRBV10-1, the J gene TRBJ1-2; D gene uncertain. CDR1 is WNHNN, CDR2 SYGVQD, per germline (reference sequence). The CDR3 extends over 13 amino acids. The germline V and J ends were trimmed by 3 bases and 3 bases, with 8 bases remaining between them. The CDR3 reads CASSEGGDYGYTF. CDR3 DNA: TGCGCCAGCAGTGAAGGAGGAGACTATGGCTACACCTTC.

The chain has TRBV7-2 and TRBJ2-5; 8 bases fit TRBD1. J gave up 5 bases and V 2 bases, and 7 bases lay outside the gene matches. Germline CDR1 and CDR2: SGHTA and FQGNSA. This CDR3 is built from 15 residues. The CDR3 loop reads CASSLQGAEWETQYF. The CDR3 DNA sequence: TGTGCCAGCAGCTTACAGGGGGCGGAGTGGGAGACCCAGTACTTC.

This chain joins TRBV18 and TRBJ1-5; the D gene is possibly TRBD1 (5 bases). CDR1 and CDR2 from the germline V gene are KGHSH and LQKENI. Trimming removed 4 bases from V and 3 bases from J, with 16 bases in between. The CDR3 covers 16 residues. CDR3 in DNA: TGTGCCAGCTCACTCCTCCGGGGGGATGACAATCAGCCCCAGCATTTT. Its translation is CASSLLRGDDNQPQHF.

The DNA for the CDR3 is TGTGCCAGCAGCCCCTGGACAGGGACTTACAATGAGCAGTTCTTC. Its translation: CASSPWTGTYNEQFF. The V call is TRBV5-4, the J call TRBJ2-1; 8 bases line up with TRBD1. Losses at the gene ends were 4 bases for V and 4 bases for J; bases not matched to a gene: 7. This CDR3 region has 15 residues. Germline V gives CDR1 SGHNT, CDR2 YYREEE (reference sequence).

The genes are TRBV30 and TRBJ2-7; D is possibly TRBD1 (6 bases). The ends were cut back, 0 bases at V and 5 bases at J, with 11 bases in the middle. Germline values: CDR1 GTSNPN, CDR2 SVGIG (reference sequence). The CDR3 sequence is 13 residues long. This CDR3 reads CAWSVTGSDEQYF. The DNA for the CDR3 is TGTGCCTGGAGTGTAACAGGGAGCGACGAGCAGTACTTC.

The chain recombines TRBV4-1 with TRBJ1-6, with TRBD1 matching 8 bases. Germline lookup yields CDR1 MGHRA and CDR2 YSYEKL. The CDR3 sequence is 17 residues long. J gave up 2 bases and V 5 bases, and 8 bases lay outside the gene matches. CDR3 protein: CASSTGGQATYNSPLHF. The CDR3, as DNA: TGCGCCAGCAGCACCGGGGGACAGGCCACCTATAATTCACCCCTCCACTTT.

The chain joins TRBV4-1 to TRBJ2-3, with D maybe TRBD1 (5 bases). The germline V and J ends were trimmed by 4 bases and 0 bases, with 14 bases remaining between them. CDR3 length: 16 amino acids. Germline loops: CDR1 MGHRA, CDR2 YSYEKL. CDR3 bases: TGCGCCAGCAGCCTCCGGACAACACCAAGCACAGATACGCAGTATTTT. It is translated as CASSLRTTPSTDTQYF.

The chain combines TRBV10-3 with TRBJ2-7; D is possibly TRBD1 (5 bases). The CDR3 is 11 residues long. The ends were cut back, 5 bases at V and 3 bases at J, with 5 bases in the middle. Germline CDR1 reads ENHRY; CDR2 reads SYGVKD. This CDR3 is CAISRGYEQYF. CDR3 bases: TGTGCCATCAGTAGGGGCTACGAGCAGTACTTC.

V and J are TRBV14 and TRBJ2-1; 7 positions agree with TRBD1. CDR1 and CDR2 from the germline V gene are SGHDN and FVKESK. There are 14 residues in the CDR3. V shed 9 bases and J 1 base; nucleotides not matched to a gene: 6. In nucleotides, the CDR3 is TGTGCCAGTCAACAGGGGTCATCCTACAATGAGCAGTTCTTC. Its protein is CASQQGSSYNEQFF.

The table lists this clone with a count of one. The chain joins TRBV5-5 to TRBJ1-4; a possible D gene is TRBD1 (5 bases). V lost 1 base and J 8 bases, leaving 15 bases between the germline ends. The CDR3 has 15 residues. Germline loops: CDR1 SGHKS, CDR2 YYEKEE (reference sequence). The CDR3 region is CASSLYAGRDEKLFF. The CDR3 DNA sequence: TGTGCCAGCAGCTTGTACGCAGGGAGGGACGAAAAACTGTTTTTT. Based on the CDR3 plus reference TRBV5-5 and TRBJ1-4, the full variable domain is DAGVTQSPTHLIKTRGQQVTLRCSPISGHKSVSWYQQVLGQGPQFIFQYYEKEERGRGNFPDRFSARQFPNYSSELNVNALLLGDSALYLCASSLYAGRDEKLFFGSGTQLSVL.